This T cell receptor beta chain came from a study of blood T cells in healthy people across ages. Germline V gives CDR1 SNHLY, CDR2 FYNNEI. J was trimmed by 8 bases and V by 7 bases; bases with no gene match: 14. The CDR3 covers 15 residues. Sample-barcoded 5' priming and a J-beta primer mix drove a second PCR of roughly 7 to 11 cycles. TCRdb passed the 5' RACE reads through MiXCR, listing each CDR3 protein once. The sample holds approximately 780,000 distinct CDR3 sequences; roughly 25% are singletons and the top ten take about 3%. These data were likewise used in another study, on T cells of mothers and their children.

The receptor was isolated from a boy aged 5 to 17 in good health. Sequencing was done on a sample of blood. This chain connects TRBV2 to TRBJ2-1; 7 bases are a match to TRBD1. CDR3 in DNA: TGTGCCAGCAAGTCTGACAGGGCCTTAACTGATGAGCAGTTCTTC. Translated, it gives CASKSDRALTDEQFF.